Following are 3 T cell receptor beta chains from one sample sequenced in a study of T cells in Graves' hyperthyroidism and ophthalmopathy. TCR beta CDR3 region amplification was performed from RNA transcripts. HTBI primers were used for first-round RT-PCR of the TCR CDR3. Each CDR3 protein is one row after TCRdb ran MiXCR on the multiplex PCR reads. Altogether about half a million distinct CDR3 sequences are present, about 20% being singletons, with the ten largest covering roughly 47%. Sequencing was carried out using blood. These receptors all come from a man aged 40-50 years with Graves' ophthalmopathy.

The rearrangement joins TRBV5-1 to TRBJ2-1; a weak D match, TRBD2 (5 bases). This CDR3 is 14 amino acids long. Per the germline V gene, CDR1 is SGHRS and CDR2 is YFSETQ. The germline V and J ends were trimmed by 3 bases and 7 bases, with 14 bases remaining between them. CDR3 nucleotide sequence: TGCGCCAGCAGCTCCGGGAACACCGGAAATGAGCAGTTCTTC. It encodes CASSSGNTGNEQFF.

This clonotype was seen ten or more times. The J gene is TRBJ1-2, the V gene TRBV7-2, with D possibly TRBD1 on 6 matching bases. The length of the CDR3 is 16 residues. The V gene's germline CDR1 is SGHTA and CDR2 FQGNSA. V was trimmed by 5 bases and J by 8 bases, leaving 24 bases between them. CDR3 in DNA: TGTGCCAGCAGCCCCCATGTCGCAGGGGATTTAAGAGGCTACACCTTC. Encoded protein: CASSPHVAGDLRGYTF.

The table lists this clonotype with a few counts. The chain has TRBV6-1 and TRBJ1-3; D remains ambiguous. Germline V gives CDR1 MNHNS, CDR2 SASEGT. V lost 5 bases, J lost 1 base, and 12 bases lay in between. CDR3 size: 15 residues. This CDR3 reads CASSSAVLSGNTIYF. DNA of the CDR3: TGTGCCAGCAGTTCAGCTGTTCTGTCTGGAAACACCATATATTTT.